This entry lists 5 T cell receptor beta chains sequenced from one sample in a study of post-analysis software for immune sequencing data. Study results and caveats: Included in a set of a few TRBV segments more frequent in patients than controls were TRBV5-6, TRBV5-1 and TRBV20-1.

Their cognate antigens are unknown. Carried by the TCR beta cDNA libraries were unique molecular identifiers. In TCRdb, the PCR reads were re-called with MiXCR into one record per CDR3 protein. The sample consists of 400,000 to 500,000 distinct CDR3 sequences, 39% of them appearing once. Sequencing was done on a sample of blood. The receptors were sampled from a girl between 2 and 10 years old with multiple sclerosis.

The chain carries TRBV7-9 and TRBJ2-7; D is ambiguous. CDR1 and CDR2 (germline): SEHNR, FQNEAQ (reference sequence). The CDR3 consists of 14 residues. The germline V and J ends were trimmed by 4 bases and 3 bases, with 13 bases remaining between them. The CDR3 reads CASSSTLFLYEQYF. The CDR3 coding sequence is TGTGCCAGCAGCTCAACCCTTTTTCTCTACGAGCAGTACTTC.

This chain joins TRBV12-3 or TRBV12-4 and TRBJ2-5; TRBD2 is a possible D gene (5 bases). The CDR3 sequence is 14 residues long. V lost 2 bases, J lost 3 bases, and 10 bases lay in between. The DNA of the CDR3 is TGTGCCAGCAGTTTACGGACTCTTAAAGAGACCCAGTACTTC. Translating it yields CASSLRTLKETQYF.

The V call is TRBV7-9, the J call TRBJ1-6; D call uncertain. The germline V gene encodes CDR1 SEHNR and CDR2 FQNEAQ (reference sequence). The ends were cut back, 1 base at V and 6 bases at J, with 4 bases in the middle. The CDR3 covers 13 residues. Written as DNA, the CDR3 is TGTGCCAGCAGCTTAGGGGTTAATTCACCCCTCCACTTT. This codes for CASSLGVNSPLHF. The full variable domain, rest sourced from reference TRBV7-9 and TRBJ1-6, is DTGVSQNPRHKITKRGQNVTFRCDPISEHNRLYWYRQTLGQGPEFLTYFQNEAQLEKSRLLSDRFSAERPKGSFSTLEIQRTEQGDSAMYLCASSLGVNSPLHFGNGTRLTVT.

This clonotype was counted between two and nine times. The CDR3 coding sequence is TGCAGCGTTGTGCAGGGGTTGACCCAGTACTTC. This encodes CSVVQGLTQYF. The rearrangement uses TRBV29-1 and TRBJ2-5; maybe TRBD1 (6 bases). The germline V gene encodes CDR1 SQVTM and CDR2 ANQGSEA. Deletions cut 4 bases from V and 7 bases from J, with 10 bases between. The CDR3 length is 11 residues. The full variable domain, rest sourced from reference TRBV29-1 and TRBJ2-5, is SAVISQKPSRDICQRGTSLTIQCQVDSQVTMMFWYRQQPGQSLTLIATANQGSEATYESGFVIDKFPISRPNLTFSTLTVSNMSPEDSSIYLCSVVQGLTQYFGPGTRLLVL.

The V call is TRBV24-1, the J call TRBJ2-1; 10 nucleotides agree with TRBD2. This CDR3 spans 18 amino acids. With V trimmed by 3 bases and J by 1 base, 8 bases remained unmatched. CDR1 KGHDR and CDR2 SFDVKD come from the germline V gene. CDR3 DNA sequence: TGTGCCACCAGTGATCCTACCTTGACTAGCGGGTCCTACAATGAGCAGTTCTTC. Encoded protein: CATSDPTLTSGSYNEQFF.